This T cell receptor (beta chain) was captured in a study of response to subunit inactivated influenza vaccine (dated by TCRdb to between 2018 and 2020). Broadly, across the study: To follow how T cells responded to a trivalent subunit inactivated influenza vaccine, the researchers relied on deep quantitative profiling of the T cell receptor repertoire.

Library preparation was by RT-PCR. The sequencer listed for this sample is Illumina HiSeq 2500. TCRdb reprocessing: public reads trimmed at Q25 with fastp, clones called with MiXCR, in-frame beta chains kept. Here each entry gathers all rows of one CDR3 protein and keeps the most common genes and DNA. The sample table lists around 520,000 distinct CDR3 sequences, 10% to 15% of them with a count of one. About a tenth of the sample lies in the top ten. This clonotype was seen a handful of times. The clone's antigen remains unknown. Base qualities are not at hand, and no much larger clone is one base apart. General findings and caveats noted by the study authors: It was suggested by the authors that each seasonal influenza vaccination may recruit only a limited number of new T cells.

At the junction V is shortened by 4 bases and J by 2 bases; bases outside the gene matches: 3. The CDR3 covers 15 residues, taking in both the cysteine and the phenylalanine. Only CDR3 DNA remains: 45 bases, in frame from the first base. Sequences KGHSH (CDR1) and LQKENI (CDR2) are obtained from the germline V gene. This TCR was sampled from a man over 45 who received an inactivated influenza vaccine. Donor details come from another sample of the same person, matched by shared clones. The sequence joins TRBV18 to TRBJ2-2; 8 of the junction bases match TRBD2. Source: PBMCs from blood, taken on the day of vaccination. The bases are TGTGCCAGCTCACAACTAGCGGATAACACCGGGGAGCTGTTTTTT. The resulting protein is CASSQLADNTGELFF.